This T cell receptor (beta chain) was sequenced in a study of PD-1 blockade in classical Hodgkin lymphoma. Study conclusions and caveats: CD4+ TCR diversity, unlike CD8+, rose significantly by C4D1. Reasons behind the repertoire differences stay unclear, perhaps disease activity or earlier therapy.

Note on this clone: Its antigen is not known.

Indicated time point: cycle 4 day 1 (C4D1), after more than five weeks of nivolumab. Exposure to brentuximab vedotin varied, and each patient had relapsed following autologous stem cell transplantation. The data were produced by immunoSEQ multiplex PCR, yet TCRdb's version contains in-frame clones alone and is incomplete. The sample yields 20,000 to 25,000 clones, around 70% seen once. Germline V lookup: CDR1 LGHNA, CDR2 YNFKEQ. CDR3 length equals 15 residues. V shed 1 base and J shed 6 bases, with 15 bases lying between them. Source: peripheral blood mononuclear cells (PBMCs), taken before the fourth cycle of nivolumab. This TCR was sampled from a human donor with classical Hodgkin lymphoma. This chain links TRBV4-2 with TRBJ1-2; possible D gene TRBD1, 5 bases. The CDR3 DNA is TGTGCCAGCAGCCAAGGGGGAGGCAGGGTGCATGGCTACACCTTC. As protein: CASSQGGGRVHGYTF.